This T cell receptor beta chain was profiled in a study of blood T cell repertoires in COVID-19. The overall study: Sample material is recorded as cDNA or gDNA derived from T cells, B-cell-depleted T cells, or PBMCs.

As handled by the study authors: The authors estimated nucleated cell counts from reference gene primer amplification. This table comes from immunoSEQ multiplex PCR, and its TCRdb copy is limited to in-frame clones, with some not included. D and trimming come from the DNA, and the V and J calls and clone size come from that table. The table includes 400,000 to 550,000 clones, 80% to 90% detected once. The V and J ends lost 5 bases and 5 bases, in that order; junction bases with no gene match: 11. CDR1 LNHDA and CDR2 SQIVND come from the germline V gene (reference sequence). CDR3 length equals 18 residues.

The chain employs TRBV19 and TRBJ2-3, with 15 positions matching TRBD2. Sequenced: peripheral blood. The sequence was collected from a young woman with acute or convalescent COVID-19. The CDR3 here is CASSLPPGLAGGQDTQYF. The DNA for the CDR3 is TGTGCCAGTAGTCTACCCCCCGGACTAGCGGGGGGGCAAGATACGCAGTATTTT.